Presented here are 20 T cell receptor beta chains from one specimen sequenced in a study of T cell responses to AZD1222 COVID-19 vaccine. Clones were sequenced by immunoSEQ multiplex PCR, and TCRdb holds only the in-frame ones, with some missing. In the table there are 180,000 or so clones, 90% to 95% of which are singletons. The sample was peripheral blood, taken on day 0 of AZD1222 vaccination. The receptors originated from an adult in good health.

J is TRBJ2-2 and V is TRBV27, with D perhaps TRBD1 (5 bases). Trimming took off 6 bases at V and 8 bases at J, with 7 bases between the two ends. The CDR3 consists of 11 residues. CDR1 MNHEY and CDR2 SMNVEV come from the germline V gene (reference sequence). The CDR3 region has the DNA TGTGCCAGCAGCAGGGCGGGGGAGCTGTTTTTT. It is translated as CASSRAGELFF.

This clone was counted once. CDR3 sequence (DNA): TGTGCCAGCAGCCCCAGGGACCTCCATAACTATGGCTACACCTTC. Amino acids: CASSPRDLHNYGYTF. J is TRBJ1-2 and V is TRBV7-8; D may be TRBD1 (5 bases). Germline V gene data show CDR1 as SGHVS and CDR2 as FQNEAQ. The length of the CDR3 is 15 residues. V was pared by 5 bases and J by 1 base, with 14 bases between.

The genes are TRBV7-6 and TRBJ2-7, with TRBD1 identical over 9 bases. Trimming at V came to 5 bases and at J to 5 bases, leaving 10 bases not matched to a gene. Germline V gene data show CDR1 as SGHVS and CDR2 as FNYEAQ. This CDR3 contains 15 residues. CDR3 protein: CASSTGGREGNEQYF. The CDR3 DNA reads as TGTGCCAGCAGCACAGGGGGCAGGGAGGGAAACGAGCAGTACTTC.

The chain uses TRBV5-1 and TRBJ2-2; possibly TRBD1 for D (6 bases). This CDR3 is built from 13 residues. V shed 6 bases and J shed 7 bases, with 13 bases lying between them. The germline V gene encodes CDR1 SGHRS and CDR2 YFSETQ. This chain's CDR3 is CASTTGQYGELFF. The CDR3 nucleotides are TGCGCCAGCACGACTGGACAGTACGGGGAGCTGTTTTTT. Filled out from reference TRBV5-1 and TRBJ2-2, the complete variable domain reads KAGVTQTPRYLIKTRGQQVTLSCSPISGHRSVSWYQQTPGQGLQFLFEYFSETQRNKGNFPGRFSGRQFSNSRSEMNVSTLELGDSALYLCASTTGQYGELFFGEGSRLTVL.

The chain carries TRBV28 and TRBJ1-2; D is unclear. CDR1 and CDR2 (germline): MDHEN, SYDVKM. This CDR3 is built from 17 residues. The V and J ends lost 5 bases and 7 bases respectively, with 26 bases between them. The DNA of the CDR3 is TGTGCCAGCAGTCCCCTACACCCCCTGACCTCTATCGGTGGCTACACCTTC. This sequence encodes CASSPLHPLTSIGGYTF.

V and J are TRBV11-1 and TRBJ2-1; a possible D gene is TRBD2 (5 bases). CDR1 and CDR2 (germline): SGHAT, FQDESV (reference sequence). The CDR3 has 13 amino acids. Between the trimmed V and J ends, which lost 3 bases and 12 bases, there was a span of 15 bases. CDR3: CASSFTRLVGQFF. The CDR3 DNA follows: TGTGCCAGCAGCTTCACTAGACTTGTCGGGCAGTTCTTC.

The chain combines TRBV18 with TRBJ2-7; 12 nucleotides align to TRBD2. The V segment lost 2 bases and the J segment 4 bases; nucleotides outside the gene matches: 3. Germline V lookup: CDR1 KGHSH, CDR2 LQKENI. This CDR3 region has 15 residues. CDR3 amino acids: CASSPTGTSGYEQYF. CDR3 DNA: TGTGCCAGCTCACCAACCGGGACTAGCGGGTACGAGCAGTACTTC.

The chain employs TRBV7-3 and TRBJ1-1; no firm D call. V dropped 2 bases and J dropped 6 bases, with 7 bases sitting between them. Germline V CDR1 and CDR2: SGHTA, FQGTGA. There are 12 residues in the CDR3. CDR3 in DNA: TGTGCCAGCAGCTTAGGTAACGCTGAAGCTTTCTTT. Encoded protein: CASSLGNAEAFF.

The V gene is TRBV2, the J gene TRBJ1-5; 9 bases line up with TRBD1. Germline CDR1 SNHLY, CDR2 FYNNEI. V lost 6 bases, J lost 1 base, and 4 bases stayed unmatched. This CDR3 has 15 amino acids. The CDR3 region has the DNA TGTGCCAGCAGCCAGGGACAGGGAAGCAATCAGCCCCAGCATTTT. This gives the protein CASSQGQGSNQPQHF.

A single count supports this clone. This rearrangement joins TRBV20-1 to TRBJ1-5; D is unclear. The CDR3 totals 12 residues. Trimming shortened V by 5 bases and J by 6 bases, and 11 bases separated the two germline ends. Germline CDR1 DFQATT, CDR2 SNEGSKA (reference sequence). CDR3 DNA: TGCAGTGCTCGTGGAGGCGGTCAGCCCCAGCATTTT. It yields the protein CSARGGGQPQHF.

V and J are TRBV5-1 and TRBJ2-4; TRBD1 is a possible D gene (5 bases). Trimming removed 0 bases from V and 0 bases from J, with 13 bases in between. CDR1 SGHRS and CDR2 YFSETQ come from the germline V gene. This CDR3 region has 17 residues. In nucleotides, the CDR3 is TGCGCCAGCAGCTTGGTTCCAGGGAATCTAGCCAAAAACATTCAGTACTTC. Residues: CASSLVPGNLAKNIQYF.

In regard to this clone: Relative to the germline gene, one junction end is altered; a read error may explain this. This rearrangement joins TRBV24-1 to TRBJ2-1; 14 nucleotides match TRBD2. The CDR3 totals 16 residues. Per germline, CDR1 KGHDR and CDR2 SFDVKD. The CDR3 loop is CATSALGLAGDNEQFF. The CDR3 bases are TGTGCCACCAGTGCTTTGGGACTAGCGGGAGACAATGAGCAGTTCTTC.

The CDR3 DNA reads as TGCGCCAGCAGCCGGGGACACAACTATGGCTACACCTTC. It is translated as CASSRGHNYGYTF. The chain joins TRBV5-1 to TRBJ1-2; D is possibly TRBD1 (6 bases). CDR3 length: 13 residues. Per germline, CDR1 SGHRS and CDR2 YFSETQ. Trimming shortened V by 4 bases and J by 2 bases, and 9 bases separated the two germline ends. Drawing the rest from reference TRBV5-1 and TRBJ1-2, the complete variable domain is KAGVTQTPRYLIKTRGQQVTLSCSPISGHRSVSWYQQTPGQGLQFLFEYFSETQRNKGNFPGRFSGRQFSNSRSEMNVSTLELGDSALYLCASSRGHNYGYTFGSGTRLTVV.

The gene calls are TRBV7-9 and TRBJ1-2; 8 bases are shared with TRBD1. CDR1 is SEHNR and CDR2 is FQNEAQ in the germline V gene (reference sequence). The CDR3 consists of 12 residues. V trimming: 7 bases; J trimming: 5 bases; junction bases outside the gene matches: 3. The CDR3 nucleotides read TGTGCCAGCACAGGGGGCGATTATGGCTACACCTTC. This sequence encodes CASTGGDYGYTF.

The V and J genes are TRBV2 and TRBJ2-3; 7 bases are shared with TRBD1. CDR3 length: 14 amino acids. Trimming took 8 bases from V and 5 from J; bases not matched to a gene: 10. Germline loops: CDR1 SNHLY, CDR2 FYNNEI. CDR3 in DNA: TGTGCCAGCGGGCGGGTGAGGGGGCGAGATACGCAGTATTTT. Translated, it gives CASGRVRGRDTQYF.

The chain combines TRBV27 with TRBJ1-1, with D uncertain. The CDR3 sequence is 14 residues long. Looked up from germline, CDR1 is MNHEY and CDR2 is SMNVEV (reference sequence). Deletions cut 3 bases from V and 8 bases from J, with 16 bases between. CDR3 nucleotides: TGTGCCAGCAGTTTCTCACAGACGAAGCCAGAAGCTTTCTTT. It translates to CASSFSQTKPEAFF.

The V and J genes are TRBV14 and TRBJ1-2; D perhaps matches TRBD1 (5 bases). Germline V gives CDR1 SGHDN, CDR2 FVKESK. The CDR3 totals 15 residues. V was pared by 0 bases and J by 2 bases, with 10 bases between. CDR3 protein: CASSQDREINYGYTF. In DNA, the CDR3 is TGTGCCAGCAGCCAAGACAGGGAAATCAACTATGGCTACACCTTC. The variable domain in full, completed from reference TRBV14 and TRBJ1-2, reads EAGVTQFPSHSVIEKGQTVTLRCDPISGHDNLYWYRRVMGKEIKFLLHFVKESKQDESGMPNNRFLAERTGGTYSTLKVQPAELEDSGVYFCASSQDREINYGYTFGSGTRLTVV.

The chain employs TRBV7-8 and TRBJ2-1, with D hard to call. The CDR3 consists of 11 residues. Trimming removed 0 bases from V and 7 bases from J, with 1 base in between. Germline assignment: CDR1 SGHVS and CDR2 FQNEAQ. The CDR3 DNA follows: TGTGCCAGCAGCTTAGCAAATGAGCAGTTCTTC. Its translation: CASSLANEQFF.

The V call is TRBV7-2, the J call TRBJ2-3, with TRBD2 as a possible D gene (6 bases). The V end was cut by 2 bases, the J end by 2 bases, with 11 bases between. In germline, CDR1 is SGHTA, CDR2 FQGNSA. The CDR3 covers 15 residues. CDR3 protein: CASSLQEGFTDTQYF. CDR3 DNA: TGTGCCAGCAGCTTACAGGAGGGCTTCACAGATACGCAGTATTTT. The variable domain in full, completed from reference TRBV7-2 and TRBJ2-3, reads GAGVSQSPSNKVTEKGKDVELRCDPISGHTALYWYRQSLGQGLEFLIYFQGNSAPDKSGLPSDRFSAERTGGSVSTLTIQRTQQEDSAVYLCASSLQEGFTDTQYFGPGTRLTVL.

This rearrangement joins TRBV12-3 or TRBV12-4 to TRBJ2-1; D is possibly TRBD2 (5 bases). V gave up 6 bases and J gave up 8 bases, with 11 bases separating them. The CDR3 extends over 12 amino acids. The CDR3 DNA reads TGTGCCAGCAGCCTTGAGGGTCATGAGCAGTTCTTC. It translates to CASSLEGHEQFF.